These 30 T cell receptor beta chains were sequenced from one sample in a study of CD8+CD57+ T cells in acquired aplastic anemia. For sequencing, patients were chosen who had shown expansion of CD8+CD57+ cells by flow cytometry. Both TCR beta VDJ combination and CDR3 sequence profiling were carried out. Genomic DNA was the template for this profiling. TCRdb fed the reads into MiXCR, producing one record per CDR3 protein. This sample has fewer than 250,000 distinct CDR3 sequences, with roughly 45% found just once. The sample taken for sequencing was sorted CD4+, CD8+, or CD8+CD57+ T cells (not recorded which) from PBMCs. Source of these receptors: a human donor with aplastic anemia.

The chain recombines TRBV20-1 with TRBJ2-3; tentatively, D is TRBD2 (5 bases). Trimming cost V 0 bases and J 4 bases, with 5 bases left between them. CDR3 length: 12 amino acids. Germline CDR1 is DFQATT and CDR2 is SNEGSKA (reference sequence). CDR3 residues: CSARDGADTQYF. The CDR3 region has the DNA TGCAGTGCTAGAGACGGGGCAGATACGCAGTATTTT.

This sequence joins TRBV7-6 and TRBJ1-2; D might be TRBD1 (6 bases). V gave up 3 bases and J gave up 6 bases, with 11 bases separating them. The V gene's germline CDR1 is SGHVS and CDR2 FNYEAQ. CDR3 length equals 13 residues. CDR3 sequence (DNA): TGTGCCAGCAGCTTTACAGGGACTCATGGCTACACCTTC. Encoded protein: CASSFTGTHGYTF.

The gene calls are TRBV19 and TRBJ2-1; D may correspond to TRBD1 or TRBD2 (6 bases each). Germline assignment: CDR1 LNHDA and CDR2 SQIVND (reference sequence). V was pared by 7 bases and J by 0 bases, with 13 bases between. The CDR3 extends over 15 amino acids. The CDR3 spells CASTKGGPSYNEQFF. In DNA, the CDR3 is TGTGCCAGTACTAAGGGGGGCCCCTCCTACAATGAGCAGTTCTTC.

V and J are TRBV5-1 and TRBJ1-1; TRBD1 matches 9 bases. The CDR3 is 16 residues long. The germline V gene has CDR1 SGHRS and CDR2 YFSETQ. With 4 bases clipped from V and 4 bases from J, the junction kept 11 bases outside the gene matches. CDR3 residues: CASSLGTGREITEAFF. The CDR3 DNA follows: TGCGCCAGCAGCCTCGGGACAGGGAGGGAGATCACTGAAGCTTTCTTT.

Note on this clonotype: This may come from a read error, since a much larger clone is one base off. The V and J genes are TRBV5-1 and TRBJ1-3; D gene unclear. CDR1 is SGHRS and CDR2 is YFSETQ in the germline V gene. The CDR3 spans 15 residues. The V end was cut by 0 bases, the J end by 2 bases, with 9 bases between. CDR3 sequence: CASSLESETGNTIYF. In DNA, the CDR3 is TGCGCCAGCAGCTTGGAGTCGGAGACTGGAAACACCATATATTTT.

In this sample, this clonotype turned up many times. V usage is TRBV6-1 and J usage is TRBJ1-6, with 7 bases aligning to TRBD1. This CDR3 is built from 16 residues. Per germline, CDR1 MNHNS and CDR2 SASEGT. Trimming at V came to 2 bases and at J to 7 bases, leaving 8 bases not matched to a gene. The CDR3 DNA is TGTGCCAGCAGTGAATATGTGACAGGGACGAATTCACCCCTCCACTTT. Encoded protein: CASSEYVTGTNSPLHF.

This clonotype showed up just once. A read error may be the cause here, since a much bigger clone is one base away. V usage is TRBV14 and J usage is TRBJ1-6; weak D call: TRBD1 (5 bases). V was clipped by 0 bases and J by 0 bases, with 9 bases between them. The CDR3 covers 17 residues. Germline loops: CDR1 SGHDN, CDR2 FVKESK. This CDR3 is CASSQDWGNSYNSPLHF. The DNA of the CDR3 is TGTGCCAGCAGCCAAGATTGGGGCAACTCCTATAATTCACCCCTCCACTTT.

A few counts support this clonotype. V and J are TRBV19 and TRBJ2-3, with 9 nucleotides matching TRBD1. The CDR3 is 16 amino acids. J lost 2 bases, V lost 9 bases, and 12 bases had no gene match. Per germline, CDR1 LNHDA and CDR2 SQIVND (reference sequence). This chain's CDR3 is CASSSTGTGITDTQYF. CDR3 coding DNA: TGTGCCAGCTCATCAACCGGGACAGGGATCACAGATACGCAGTATTTT.

V gene TRBV10-3 combines with J gene TRBJ1-2; no clear D. This CDR3 comprises 13 residues. Germline V gene lookup returns CDR1 ENHRY and CDR2 SYGVKD. Between the trimmed V and J ends, which lost 3 bases and 6 bases, there was a span of 11 bases. The CDR3 loop reads CAISDGRRDGYTF. CDR3 nucleotide sequence: TGTGCCATCAGTGACGGACGGAGAGATGGCTACACCTTC.

The rearrangement joins TRBV19 to TRBJ2-5; maybe TRBD1 (5 bases). V was trimmed by 5 bases and J by 4 bases, leaving 11 bases between them. Germline V lookup: CDR1 LNHDA, CDR2 SQIVND (reference sequence). This CDR3 comprises 13 residues. The chain's CDR3 is CASSSGSGETQYF. The CDR3 coding sequence is TGTGCCAGTAGTTCAGGGTCCGGAGAGACCCAGTACTTC.

This clonotype occurred many times. V gene TRBV20-1 combines with J gene TRBJ1-5, with 8 bases fitting TRBD1. V shed 0 bases and J 8 bases; nucleotides not matched to a gene: 12. The CDR3 spans 16 residues. Looked up from germline, CDR1 is DFQATT and CDR2 is SNEGSKA (reference sequence). The chain's CDR3 is CSARDSGGGDGEPQHF. The CDR3 DNA follows: TGCAGTGCTAGAGACTCAGGGGGCGGCGACGGCGAGCCCCAGCATTTT.

The V gene is TRBV2, the J gene TRBJ2-1; TRBD2 agrees at 7 bases. The V segment lost 6 bases and the J segment 1 base; nucleotides outside the gene matches: 15. The CDR3 length is 18 residues. Germline V CDR1 and CDR2: SNHLY, FYNNEI. The CDR3 region has the DNA TGTGCCAGCAGCCCGGGGAGGAGCGGGATAGGGTCCTACAATGAGCAGTTCTTC. This encodes CASSPGRSGIGSYNEQFF.

This clonotype was recorded many times. The chain employs TRBV5-1 and TRBJ1-2; TRBD1 agrees at 7 bases. The CDR3 has 13 residues. V was clipped by 5 bases and J by 5 bases; unmatched bases: 6. The V gene's germline CDR1 is SGHRS and CDR2 YFSETQ. In DNA, the CDR3 is TGCGCCAGCAGAACCGGGACAGATTATGGCTACACCTTC. It codes for CASRTGTDYGYTF. Full variable domain (missing parts from reference TRBV5-1 and TRBJ1-2): KAGVTQTPRYLIKTRGQQVTLSCSPISGHRSVSWYQQTPGQGLQFLFEYFSETQRNKGNFPGRFSGRQFSNSRSEMNVSTLELGDSALYLCASRTGTDYGYTFGSGTRLTVV.

This clonotype was seen at least ten times. The V and J genes are TRBV20-1 and TRBJ2-1, with 10 nucleotides matching TRBD1. Unmatched junction bases numbered 2, after V lost 2 bases and J lost 7 bases. Germline V CDR1 and CDR2: DFQATT, SNEGSKA (reference sequence). The CDR3 is made up of 13 amino acids. The CDR3 DNA reads as TGCAGTGCTAGACGGACAGGGGGGAATGAGCAGTTCTTC. Protein product: CSARRTGGNEQFF.

The chain recombines TRBV5-1 with TRBJ1-6; tentative D call: TRBD1 (6 bases). From germline, CDR1 is SGHRS and CDR2 YFSETQ. The CDR3 runs 15 residues. Trimming stripped 4 bases from V and 4 bases from J, with 12 bases between. Written as DNA, the CDR3 is TGCGCCAGCAGCGAGGGGGAACAGTATAATTCACCCCTCCACTTT. Its translation: CASSEGEQYNSPLHF.

This clonotype was recorded many times. The V call is TRBV5-8, the J call TRBJ2-6, with 7 bases identical to TRBD1. J lost 0 bases, V lost 4 bases, and 7 bases had no gene match. The CDR3 extends over 17 amino acids. The germline V gene encodes CDR1 SGHTS and CDR2 YDEGEE. The CDR3 loop is CASSLTGLYSGANVLTF. In DNA form, the CDR3 reads TGTGCCAGCAGCCTGACAGGGCTCTACTCTGGGGCCAACGTCCTGACTTTC.

This clonotype was seen more than once but under ten times. The CDR3 DNA reads as TGCGCCAGCAGCCAAGAGGGACTAGCGGGAAAAAATGAGCAGTTCTTC. Translation: CASSQEGLAGKNEQFF. This chain connects TRBV4-1 to TRBJ2-1, with TRBD2 identical over 13 bases. CDR1 is MGHRA and CDR2 is YSYEKL in the germline V gene. Trimming cost V 0 bases and J 7 bases; bases outside gene matches: 3. This CDR3 region has 16 residues.

This chain connects TRBV7-9 to TRBJ2-7, with 7 bases aligning to TRBD2. Germline V lookup: CDR1 SEHNR, CDR2 FQNEAQ (reference sequence). The length of the CDR3 is 11 residues. Germline trimming cut 5 bases from V and 5 bases from J; bases unmatched to any gene: 0. The CDR3 region has the DNA TGTGCCAGCAGCCGGGGGGACGAGCAGTACTTC. Protein product: CASSRGDEQYF.

The chain joins TRBV5-6 to TRBJ2-2; 10 nucleotides line up with TRBD1. J lost 1 base, V lost 4 bases, and 4 bases had no gene match. CDR3 length equals 16 residues. Germline-derived CDR1 and CDR2 are SGHDT and YYEEEE. Here the CDR3 reads CASSPDRGWNTGELFF. CDR3 sequence (DNA): TGTGCCAGCAGCCCGGACAGGGGGTGGAACACCGGGGAGCTGTTTTTT.

The gene calls are TRBV25-1 and TRBJ1-1, with D unresolved. CDR3 length: 12 residues. V shed 7 bases and J shed 1 base, with 7 bases lying between them. Germline values: CDR1 MGHDK, CDR2 SYGVNS. CDR3 DNA: TGTGCCAGCACGCCGGGGAACACTGAAGCTTTCTTT. It translates to CASTPGNTEAFF.

CDR3 region: CASSPRDAGELFF. The CDR3 coding sequence is TGTGCCAGCTCACCACGGGACGCCGGGGAGCTGTTTTTT. The genes are TRBV18 and TRBJ2-2, with D perhaps given as TRBD1 or TRBD2 (5 bases each). In germline, CDR1 is KGHSH, CDR2 LQKENI. The ends were cut back, 1 base at V and 6 bases at J, with 6 bases in the middle. The CDR3 spans 13 residues.

The rearrangement joins TRBV25-1 to TRBJ1-4; 9 nucleotides agree with TRBD1. The germline gives CDR1 MGHDK, CDR2 SYGVNS. V gave up 1 base and J gave up 7 bases; unmatched junction bases: 13. The CDR3 runs to 18 residues. The CDR3 nucleotides read TGTGCCAGCAGTGAATCCGGGACAGGGCTTATATCCGGTGAAAAACTGTTTTTT. Encoded protein: CASSESGTGLISGEKLFF.

The CDR3 sequence is CASGAVGQGLGYTF. The CDR3, as DNA: TGTGCCAGCGGCGCCGTGGGACAGGGCCTCGGCTACACCTTC. The V call is TRBV7-3, the J call TRBJ1-2; 9 bases line up with TRBD1. From germline, CDR1 is SGHTA and CDR2 FQGTGA. With V trimmed by 8 bases and J by 8 bases, 12 bases remained unmatched. The CDR3 totals 14 residues.

The V call is TRBV2, the J call TRBJ2-5, with D possibly being TRBD1 (5 bases). CDR1 SNHLY and CDR2 FYNNEI come from the germline V gene. CDR3 length: 14 amino acids. Deletions cut 6 bases from V and 1 base from J, with 12 bases between. The CDR3 DNA follows: TGTGCCAGCAGCGTCGACAGAGTCCAAGAGACCCAGTACTTC. Translating gives CASSVDRVQETQYF.

The rearrangement joins TRBV12-3 or TRBV12-4 to TRBJ1-1, with D unclear. CDR3 length equals 11 residues. Here the CDR3 DNA reads TGTGCGACGCGGGAGAATACTGAAGCTTTCTTT. Protein: CATRENTEAFF.

This clonotype was detected many times. The chain has TRBV19 and TRBJ1-2; D may be TRBD1 (5 bases). The CDR3 runs 18 residues. The V end lost 0 bases, the J end lost 0 bases, and 17 bases lay between the germline ends. Germline-derived CDR1 and CDR2 are LNHDA and SQIVND (reference sequence). Written as DNA, the CDR3 is TGTGCCAGTAGTATAGAACGGCAGGGATTAGGTCCTAACTATGGCTACACCTTC. Protein: CASSIERQGLGPNYGYTF.

This clonotype appeared once. The chain has TRBV2 and TRBJ2-7, with TRBD2 matching 15 bases. This CDR3 comprises 15 residues. V shed 4 bases, J shed 10 bases, and the junction held 8 bases outside the gene matches. The germline gives CDR1 SNHLY, CDR2 FYNNEI. This CDR3 reads CASSVRTSGGAEQYF. The CDR3 bases are TGTGCCAGCAGTGTCCGGACTAGCGGGGGGGCGGAACAGTACTTC. The complete variable domain, with remaining parts taken from reference TRBV2 and TRBJ2-7, reads EPEVTQTPSHQVTQMGQEVILRCVPISNHLYFYWYRQILGQKVEFLVSFYNNEISEKSEIFDDQFSVERPDGSNFTLKIRSTKLEDSAMYFCASSVRTSGGAEQYFGPGTRLTVT.

On this clonotype: It is likely a read error, because the conserved phenylalanine at the end of the CDR3 is missing. V and J are TRBV2 and TRBJ1-1, with D unresolved. Germline CDR1 SNHLY, CDR2 FYNNEI. Trimming took off 8 bases at V and 0 bases at J, with 10 bases between the two ends. The CDR3 length is 13 residues. CDR3 in amino acids: CASGIGLNTEAFS. In DNA form, the CDR3 reads TGTGCCAGCGGCATAGGGTTGAACACTGAAGCTTTCTCT.

This clonotype has ten or more counts. The chain recombines TRBV4-1 with TRBJ2-1; the match to TRBD1 covers 8 bases. Germline values: CDR1 MGHRA, CDR2 YSYEKL. The V segment lost 3 bases and the J segment 5 bases; nucleotides outside the gene matches: 0. The CDR3 extends over 13 amino acids. The CDR3 sequence: CASSQDRDNEQFF. CDR3 nucleotide sequence: TGCGCCAGCAGCCAGGACAGGGACAATGAGCAGTTCTTC.

Worth noting for this clonotype: In this CDR3 the conserved last residue, phenylalanine or tryptophan, is missing, so a read error is likely. The gene calls are TRBV14 and TRBJ2-7; 8 positions match TRBD1. The V segment lost 4 bases and the J segment 2 bases; nucleotides outside the gene matches: 4. The CDR3 runs 14 residues. Germline V gene lookup returns CDR1 SGHDN and CDR2 FVKESK. The DNA of the CDR3 is TGTGCCAGCAGCCCTTGGGACAGGACCTACGAGCAGTACCTC. The encoded protein is CASSPWDRTYEQYL.